Listed below are T cell receptor beta chains from one sample, sequenced in a study of spatial heterogeneity in lung cancer. TCRdb re-called the 5' RACE reads through MiXCR, storing one row per CDR3 protein. The table has roughly 29,000 distinct CDR3 sequences, almost 5.5% seen once; the top ten hold more than 20%. The source material was PBMCs, sampled at follow-up. The receptors come from a female donor with early-stage non-small cell lung cancer. The CDR3 runs from the conserved cysteine through the conserved F or W. The D gene is left open where the match is weak. Size tells how often a clone was seen (once, few, many) or the class of an expanded clone, and some rows leave it out.

CDR3: CASSSHSGGASYEQYF
DNA: TGTGCCAGCAGCTCCCATAGCGGGGGGGCCTCCTACGAGCAGTACTTC
J: TRBJ2-7
V: TRBV11-2
size: many
D: TRBD2

CDR3: CASSFQGAQPQHF
DNA: TGTGCCAGCAGTTTCCAAGGGGCTCAGCCCCAGCATTTT
J: TRBJ1-5
V: TRBV12-3/TRBV12-4
size: many
D: NA

CDR3: CASSQQGGSGYTF
DNA: TGTGCCAGCAGCCAACAGGGGGGAAGTGGCTACACCTTC
J: TRBJ1-2
V: TRBV6-1
size: many
D: TRBD1

CDR3: CATGRAGGYEQYF
DNA: TGTGCCACAGGAAGAGCGGGAGGTTACGAGCAGTACTTC
J: TRBJ2-7
V: TRBV28
size: many
D: TRBD2

CDR3: CASSFQETQYF
DNA: TGTGCCAGCAGCTTCCAGGAGACCCAGTACTTC
J: TRBJ2-5
V: TRBV7-8
size: few
D: NA

CDR3: CASSIITGLAPHEQFF
DNA: TGTGCCAGTAGTATTATAACGGGACTAGCTCCCCATGAGCAGTTCTTC
J: TRBJ2-1
V: TRBV19
size: NA
D: TRBD2

CDR3: CASSAPSGGHKETQYF
DNA: TGTGCCAGCAGCGCCCCTAGCGGGGGCCATAAAGAGACCCAGTACTTC
J: TRBJ2-5
V: TRBV5-5
size: many
D: TRBD2

CDR3: CASSSSQMDEQFF
DNA: TGTGCCAGCAGTTCGTCACAGATGGATGAGCAGTTCTTC
J: TRBJ2-1
V: TRBV6-2/TRBV6-3
size: few
D: NA

CDR3: CASSFPRRQGKRTGELFF
DNA: TGTGCCAGCAGTTTCCCCCGAAGACAGGGGAAGAGGACCGGGGAGCTGTTTTTT
J: TRBJ2-2
V: TRBV12-3/TRBV12-4
size: few
D: TRBD1

CDR3: CASSYVAGGTDTQYF
DNA: TGTGCCAGCAGCTACGTAGCGGGGGGAACAGATACGCAGTATTTT
J: TRBJ2-3
V: TRBV11-2
size: NA
D: TRBD2

CDR3: CSAPRTSGADEQYF
DNA: TGCAGTGCACCCAGGACTAGCGGAGCCGACGAGCAGTACTTC
J: TRBJ2-7
V: TRBV20-1
size: many
D: TRBD2

CDR3: CSALGLAGNEQYF
DNA: TGCAGTGCGCTCGGACTAGCGGGAAACGAGCAGTACTTC
J: TRBJ2-7
V: TRBV20-1
size: few
D: TRBD2

CDR3: CSAFTGAGTEAFF
DNA: TGCAGTGCTTTTACAGGGGCAGGGACTGAAGCTTTCTTT
J: TRBJ1-1
V: TRBV20-1
size: NA
D: TRBD1

CDR3: CASSVGTSGSFIGELFF
DNA: TGTGCCAGCAGCGTTGGGACTAGCGGGAGTTTTATCGGGGAGCTGTTTTTT
J: TRBJ2-2
V: TRBV9
size: many
D: TRBD2

CDR3: CASSSPSREQYF
DNA: TGTGCCAGCAGCTCTCCCTCTCGGGAGCAGTACTTC
J: TRBJ2-7
V: TRBV7-2
size: many
D: NA

CDR3: CASSAFSNEQFF
DNA: TGTGCCAGCAGCGCTTTTAGCAATGAGCAGTTCTTC
J: TRBJ2-1
V: TRBV3-1
size: many
D: NA

CDR3: CASSYRSNGEKLFF
DNA: TGTGCCAGCAGTTACCGCAGTAATGGGGAAAAACTGTTTTTT
J: TRBJ1-4
V: TRBV6-5
size: many
D: NA

CDR3: CASSISRNRAGELFF
DNA: TGTGCCAGTAGTATAAGTCGGAACCGGGCCGGGGAGCTGTTTTTT
J: TRBJ2-2
V: TRBV19
size: many
D: NA

CDR3: CASSRGTGYPDTQYF
DNA: TGTGCCAGCAGCCGGGGGACAGGTTATCCAGATACGCAGTATTTT
J: TRBJ2-3
V: TRBV7-9
size: many
D: TRBD1

CDR3: CSARDPTSYEQYF
DNA: TGCAGTGCTAGAGATCCTACTAGCTACGAGCAGTACTTC
J: TRBJ2-7
V: TRBV20-1
size: many
D: NA

CDR3: CASSQTGARGNEQFF
DNA: TGCGCCAGCAGCCAGACAGGGGCCCGCGGCAATGAGCAGTTCTTC
J: TRBJ2-1
V: TRBV4-3
size: many
D: TRBD1

CDR3: CASSVRLAGRPDTQYF
DNA: TGTGCCAGCAGCGTCCGACTAGCGGGACGTCCAGATACGCAGTATTTT
J: TRBJ2-3
V: TRBV7-9
size: NA
D: TRBD2

CDR3: CATSGGGTLNEKLFF
DNA: TGTGCCACCAGCGGAGGAGGGACACTCAATGAAAAACTGTTTTTT
J: TRBJ1-4
V: TRBV15
size: many
D: NA

CDR3: CASSQDRRSYNEQFF
DNA: TGCGCCAGCAGCCAAGATAGACGGTCCTACAATGAGCAGTTCTTC
J: TRBJ2-1
V: TRBV4-3
size: many
D: NA

CDR3: CASRPGQPATNEKLFF
DNA: TGTGCCAGCAGACCCGGACAGCCTGCAACTAATGAAAAACTGTTTTTT
J: TRBJ1-4
V: TRBV2
size: many
D: NA

CDR3: CASSLFLGNGYTF
DNA: TGTGCCAGCAGCCTTTTTTTGGGAAATGGCTACACCTTC
J: TRBJ1-2
V: TRBV28
size: many
D: NA

CDR3: CASSRGTNTGELFF
DNA: TGTGCCAGCAGCCGGGGTACGAACACCGGGGAGCTGTTTTTT
J: TRBJ2-2
V: TRBV6-5
size: many
D: NA

CDR3: CASSLDGAYGYTF
DNA: TGCGCCAGCAGCTTGGACGGGGCATATGGCTACACCTTC
J: TRBJ1-2
V: TRBV5-1
size: many
D: NA

CDR3: CSARDRSGGISYNEQFF
DNA: TGCAGTGCTAGAGATCGCAGCGGGGGGATCTCCTACAATGAGCAGTTCTTC
J: TRBJ2-1
V: TRBV20-1
size: many
D: TRBD2

CDR3: CASSLLAGGQGEQFF
DNA: TGTGCCAGCAGCCTACTAGCGGGGGGGCAGGGTGAGCAGTTCTTC
J: TRBJ2-1
V: TRBV9
size: many
D: TRBD2

CDR3: CASSLDGLPTQYF
DNA: TGTGCCAGCAGCTTAGATGGTCTACCTACGCAGTATTTT
J: TRBJ2-3
V: TRBV7-2
size: many
D: NA

CDR3: CSASSGLAGGHEQYF
DNA: TGCAGTGCTAGCAGCGGGCTAGCGGGAGGACACGAGCAGTACTTC
J: TRBJ2-7
V: TRBV20-1
size: many
D: TRBD2

CDR3: CASSRYLMGNSPLHF
DNA: TGTGCCAGCAGTCGTTACCTGATGGGGAATTCACCCCTCCACTTT
J: TRBJ1-6
V: TRBV6-5
size: many
D: NA

CDR3: CASSFGLATDTQYF
DNA: TGTGCCAGCAGTTTCGGACTAGCGACAGATACGCAGTATTTT
J: TRBJ2-3
V: TRBV28
size: many
D: TRBD2

CDR3: CASRRGKSTDTQYF
DNA: TGTGCCAGCAGACGAGGGAAGAGCACAGATACGCAGTATTTT
J: TRBJ2-3
V: TRBV28
size: NA
D: NA

CDR3: CAWSSSGVGEQFF
DNA: TGTGCCTGGAGTTCCAGTGGGGTTGGTGAGCAGTTCTTC
J: TRBJ2-1
V: TRBV30
size: NA
D: NA

CDR3: CASSLVTASTDTQYF
DNA: TGCGCCAGCAGCTTGGTGACAGCCAGCACAGATACGCAGTATTTT
J: TRBJ2-3
V: TRBV5-1
size: many
D: NA

CDR3: CASSYRNSGTYEQYF
DNA: TGTGCCAGCAGTTACCGTAACTCGGGGACCTACGAGCAGTACTTC
J: TRBJ2-7
V: TRBV6-2/TRBV6-3
size: many
D: NA

CDR3: CASSPNAASGGADTQYF
DNA: TGTGCCAGCAGCCCCAATGCGGCTAGCGGGGGGGCAGATACGCAGTATTTT
J: TRBJ2-3
V: TRBV7-2
size: few
D: TRBD2

CDR3: CSVGTGQETQYF
DNA: TGCAGCGTTGGGACGGGCCAAGAGACCCAGTACTTC
J: TRBJ2-5
V: TRBV29-1
size: many
D: NA

CDR3: CSAPGRGSYNEQFF
DNA: TGCAGTGCGCCGGGCAGGGGCTCCTACAATGAGCAGTTCTTC
J: TRBJ2-1
V: TRBV20-1
size: medium-sized
D: NA

CDR3: CASSAQLYEETQYF
DNA: TGTGCCAGCAGCGCACAGTTATACGAGGAGACCCAGTACTTC
J: TRBJ2-5
V: TRBV7-9
size: few
D: NA